The T cell receptor (beta chain) described here comes from a study of T cell responses to AZD1222 COVID-19 vaccine. Across the study: Second-dose recipients at about 4 or about 12 weeks were treated as one pooled group.

Germline values: CDR1 ENHRY, CDR2 SYGVKD. The CDR3 runs to 20 residues. With V trimmed by 0 bases and J by 4 bases, 14 bases remained unmatched. Study findings and constraints: Close to half of all spike-specific TCRs reportedly target regions of the variants that are unmutated. Sampling captured repertoires only after the peak T cell response. Clonal diversity was possibly underestimated; the donors were predominantly white British and more often female.

TCRdb keeps only in-frame clones here, not all; method: immunoSEQ multiplex PCR. The sample has around 130,000 clones, about 86% seen once. For this clone: Its cognate antigen is unknown.

This specimen was peripheral blood, taken on day 0 of AZD1222 vaccination. V and J are TRBV10-3 and TRBJ2-5; 13 bases fit TRBD2. This sequence was found in an adult in good health. CDR3 residues: CAISESTLTSGGAGRETQYF. The DNA for the CDR3 is TGTGCCATCAGTGAGTCGACTCTTACTAGCGGGGGGGCCGGACGAGAGACCCAGTACTTC.